Listed below are T cell receptor beta chains from one sample, sequenced in a study of blood T cells in healthy people across ages. TCRdb used MiXCR to reprocess the 5' RACE reads, holding one entry per CDR3 protein. The sample has around 1.5 million distinct CDR3 sequences, about 35% seen once; the top ten hold approximately 10%. Sequencing was carried out using blood. The receptors derive from a woman aged 25 to 39 in good health. The CDR3 runs from the conserved cysteine through the conserved F or W. Each record gives: clone size, V gene, D gene, J gene, CDR3 DNA, CDR3 protein. D genes are given only for firm matches. Clone size is stated in some rows and not others, as once, few, many or a class when expanded.

.	TRBV7-3	TRBD2	TRBJ2-3	TGTGCCAGCAGTTCCGGCGGCCTAGCGGGAGTCGATACGCAGTATTTT	CASSSGGLAGVDTQYF
.	TRBV7-3	.	TRBJ2-1	TGTGCCAGCAGCCCCTCGAGTACGGTGTCCTACAATGAGCAGTTCTTC	CASSPSSTVSYNEQFF
.	TRBV7-8	TRBD2	TRBJ2-1	TGTGCCAGCAGCTTAGGGACTAGAAACAATGAGCAGTTCTTC	CASSLGTRNNEQFF
many	TRBV4-1	.	TRBJ2-7	TGCGCCAGCAGCCAAGACTCTACGGGCTACGAGCAGTACTTC	CASSQDSTGYEQYF
.	TRBV7-2	.	TRBJ2-7	TGTGCCAGCAGCACAGGACCAGCTGAAGACCAGTACTTC	CASSTGPAEDQYF
.	TRBV4-1	TRBD2	TRBJ2-3	TGCGCCAGCAGCCGCCCAACTGGACTAGCGGGACTCACAGATACGCGGTATTTT	CASSRPTGLAGLTDTRYF
.	TRBV7-6	TRBD2	TRBJ2-3	TGTGCCAGCAGCTTAGCAGGGCCAAGGACTAGCGGGAGGGCAGATACGCAGTATTTT	CASSLAGPRTSGRADTQYF
.	TRBV12-3/TRBV12-4	TRBD1	TRBJ1-6	TGTGCCAGCAGTTTGAGGACAGGGGTTTCACCCCTCCACTTT	CASSLRTGVSPLHF
.	TRBV4-1	.	TRBJ1-1	TGCGCCAGCAGCCAAGAAAGGGGAGTGTTTGAAGCTTTCTTT	CASSQERGVFEAFF
.	TRBV7-9	.	TRBJ1-4	TGTGCCAGCAGCCCTCAGAACCGGGAGCCACTTGTCCAACTGTTTTTT	CASSPQNREPLVQLFF
.	TRBV11-2	TRBD2	TRBJ2-5	TGTGCCAGCAGCTCCGGGACTAGCGGGGGCCCAGAGACCCAGTACTTC	CASSSGTSGGPETQYF
.	TRBV20-1	TRBD1	TRBJ1-1	TGCAGTGCTGCGCGGACAGGGGGCATCACTGAAGCTTTCTTT	CSAARTGGITEAFF
many	TRBV20-1	TRBD1	TRBJ2-7	TGCAGTGGTGAGACAGACAGGGTTCGGAGCGAGCAGTACTTC	CSGETDRVRSEQYF
.	TRBV7-2	TRBD1	TRBJ1-1	TGTGCCAGCAGCTTAGCCGGGACAGCGCTGAACACTGAAGCTTTCTTT	CASSLAGTALNTEAFF
.	TRBV2	TRBD2	TRBJ2-1	TGTGCCGGCCCCCAGTCTAGCGGGAGGGCCTGGGACCGATATGAGCAGTTCTTC	CAGPQSSGRAWDRYEQFF
.	TRBV27	TRBD2	TRBJ2-3	TGTGCCGGCAGTCGAACGGCGGGAGACACAGATACGCAGTATTTT	CAGSRTAGDTDTQYF